This T cell receptor beta chain was recorded in a study of CD8+CD57+ T cells in acquired aplastic anemia. Turning to this clonotype: Its target is not known.

The study, taken as a whole, reports: Twenty-nine shared CD8+ CDR3s appeared highly expressed within patients' immunodominant clones. CD8+ Simpson's diversity showed no significant patient-control difference.

Germline V gene sequence: CDR1 SGDLS, CDR2 YYNGEE. The CDR3 is 15 residues long. Trimming cost V 0 bases and J 12 bases, with 21 bases left between them. Template material for TCR beta VDJ and CDR3 profiling consisted of genomic DNA. TCRdb passed the reads through MiXCR, listing each CDR3 protein once. Of 270,000 or so distinct CDR3 sequences listed, approximately 86% are singletons. Those patients picked for sequencing had displayed CD8+CD57+ cell expansion on flow cytometry. The receptor comes from a human donor with aplastic anemia. Sequenced sample: sorted CD4+, CD8+, or CD8+CD57+ T cells (not recorded which) from PBMCs. This chain joins TRBV9 and TRBJ1-2; D might be TRBD1 (6 bases). The CDR3: CASSVDATGGSGHTF. CDR3 DNA: TGTGCCAGCAGCGTAGATGCGACGGGGGGCTCCGGGCACACCTTC.